The 15 T cell receptor beta chains listed next were all sequenced from one sample in a study of T cell responses to AZD1222 COVID-19 vaccine. The repertoire was sequenced with immunoSEQ multiplex PCR; TCRdb's copy has only in-frame clones and lacks some. The table has 110,000 or so clones, around nine tenths seen once. The sequencing here drew on peripheral blood, taken 28 days after the second AZD1222 dose. The receptor set was obtained from an adult who received the AZD1222 COVID-19 vaccine.

This rearrangement joins TRBV24-1 to TRBJ2-5; D is unresolved. Germline V gene data show CDR1 as KGHDR and CDR2 as SFDVKD. This CDR3 spans 15 amino acids. The V end lost 5 bases, the J end lost 5 bases, and 17 bases lay between the germline ends. CDR3 sequence reads: CATSVLGPLGETQYF. CDR3 sequence (DNA): TGTGCCACCAGTGTTCTGGGCCCGTTGGGGGAGACCCAGTACTTC.

V and J are TRBV3-1 (or the pseudogene TRBV3-2) and TRBJ2-7; TRBD2 is a possible D gene (6 bases). This CDR3 contains 16 residues. Germline assignment: CDR1 LGHDT and CDR2 YNNKEL (reference sequence). The germline V and J ends were trimmed by 4 bases and 0 bases, with 16 bases remaining between them. The CDR3 DNA reads as TGTGCCAGCAGCCCAAACTGGGGAGGAGCCTCCTACGAGCAGTACTTC. Translation: CASSPNWGGASYEQYF.

The chain is built from TRBV28 and TRBJ2-7; TRBD2 aligns across 10 bases. This CDR3 is 15 amino acids long. V lost 6 bases, J lost 1 base, and 6 bases stayed unmatched. The V gene's germline CDR1 is MDHEN and CDR2 SYDVKM. In DNA form, the CDR3 reads TGTGCCAGCAGATTAGGACTAGCGGCTTCCTACGAGCAGTACTTC. This sequence encodes CASRLGLAASYEQYF.

The chain joins TRBV11-2 to TRBJ2-3, with 8 bases identical to TRBD2. Per germline, CDR1 SGHAT and CDR2 FQNNGV. The CDR3 has 16 residues. The junction had 7 bases not matched to a gene; V was cut back by 5 bases and J by 0 bases. The CDR3 DNA reads TGTGCCAGCAGCCCAACAGCGGGGGCTAGCACAGATACGCAGTATTTT. It encodes CASSPTAGASTDTQYF.

The chain is built from TRBV2 and TRBJ1-4; maybe TRBD1 (5 bases). The CDR3 runs to 17 residues. V was trimmed by 1 base and J by 4 bases, leaving 16 bases between them. In germline, CDR1 is SNHLY, CDR2 FYNNEI. CDR3 DNA sequence: TGTGCCAGCAGTGAAGGAGGGGTGGGGGTCCTTAATGAAAAACTGTTTTTT. Translated: CASSEGGVGVLNEKLFF.

The rearrangement joins TRBV20-1 to TRBJ1-5, with D possibly being TRBD1 (6 bases). Germline V gene data show CDR1 as DFQATT and CDR2 as SNEGSKA (reference sequence). The ends were cut back, 3 bases at V and 7 bases at J, with 19 bases in the middle. The CDR3 has 15 amino acids. Here the CDR3 DNA reads TGCAGTGCTAGTGCGGGCAGGGGCTTCGTCCAGCCCCAGCATTTT. This gives the protein CSASAGRGFVQPQHF.

The chain recombines TRBV19 with TRBJ1-4; TRBD1 aligns across 9 bases. Germline CDR1 is LNHDA and CDR2 is SQIVND (reference sequence). The CDR3 has 16 residues. V lost 3 bases, J lost 0 bases, and 2 bases stayed unmatched. The CDR3 bases are TGTGCCAGTAGTATGGGGACAGGGACAACTAATGAAAAACTGTTTTTT. The encoded protein is CASSMGTGTTNEKLFF.

The rearrangement uses TRBV6-5 and TRBJ1-2; TRBD1 is a possible D gene (5 bases). V was cut by 5 bases and J by 6 bases, with 19 bases left in between. Per germline, CDR1 MNHEY and CDR2 SVGAGI. CDR3 length: 15 amino acids. The CDR3 sequence: CASSTTGTPSHGYTF. CDR3 sequence (DNA): TGTGCCAGCAGTACCACCGGGACCCCCAGTCATGGCTACACCTTC.

The chain uses TRBV27 and TRBJ2-1; perhaps TRBD2 as D (6 bases). The V and J ends lost 6 bases and 6 bases respectively, with 12 bases between them. This CDR3 spans 13 amino acids. Germline CDR1 and CDR2: MNHEY and SMNVEV (reference sequence). The CDR3 DNA reads as TGTGCCAGCAGCCTAGGACTACGCAATGAGCAGTTCTTC. Its translation is CASSLGLRNEQFF.

Concerning this clone: The junction differs from germline at one of its ends, possibly a read error. The chain uses TRBV18 and TRBJ2-7; D is ambiguous. This CDR3 contains 11 residues. The V gene's germline CDR1 is KGHSH and CDR2 LQKENI. CDR3 nucleotides: TGTGCCAGCTCACCCTCCCACGAGCAGTACTTC. It encodes CASSPSHEQYF.

The chain couples TRBV10-3 to TRBJ1-5; 10 positions agree with TRBD1. CDR3 length: 17 residues. Germline V gene sequence: CDR1 ENHRY, CDR2 SYGVKD. Germline trimming cut 1 base from V and 2 bases from J; bases unmatched to any gene: 5. As DNA, the CDR3 is TGTGCCATCAGTGAGTGGCGGGGGACAGGGGGCAATCAGCCCCAGCATTTT. It is translated as CAISEWRGTGGNQPQHF.

The chain employs TRBV11-3 and TRBJ1-2; perhaps TRBD1 as D (5 bases). This CDR3 has 16 residues. Germline loops: CDR1 SGHNT, CDR2 YENEEA. The germline V and J ends were trimmed by 6 bases and 4 bases, with 21 bases remaining between them. CDR3 nucleotides: TGTGCCAGCAGTCAAAGCGGGGACGGCGGTTCCTATGGCTACACCTTC. Translation: CASSQSGDGGSYGYTF.

The chain has TRBV19 and TRBJ1-1, with 7 bases identical to TRBD1. With 7 bases clipped from V and 1 base from J, the junction kept 9 bases outside the gene matches. The CDR3 extends over 15 amino acids. Germline lookup yields CDR1 LNHDA and CDR2 SQIVND (reference sequence). The CDR3 nucleotides read TGTGCCAGTACCCCATTGGACAGGCCGAACACTGAAGCTTTCTTT. Protein product: CASTPLDRPNTEAFF.

This clone was seen a handful of times. V and J are TRBV28 and TRBJ2-7; tentatively, D is TRBD1 or TRBD2 (6 bases each). Trimming pared 4 bases from V and 6 bases from J, leaving 22 bases between. CDR3 length: 16 amino acids. Germline-derived CDR1 and CDR2 are MDHEN and SYDVKM. This chain's CDR3 is CASSSTGSGGGAEQYF. The CDR3 DNA sequence: TGTGCCAGCAGTTCCACAGGGTCCGGCGGCGGGGCCGAGCAGTACTTC. Together with reference TRBV28 and TRBJ2-7, the CDR3 gives the full variable domain: DVKVTQSSRYLVKRTGEKVFLECVQDMDHENMFWYRQDPGLGLRLIYFSYDVKMKEKGDIPEGYSVSREKKERFSLILESASTNQTSMYLCASSSTGSGGGAEQYFGPGTRLTVT.

The V gene is TRBV18, the J gene TRBJ2-7; D may be TRBD1 or TRBD2 (5 bases each). V dropped 2 bases and J dropped 2 bases, with 13 bases sitting between them. CDR3 size: 15 residues. CDR1 is KGHSH, CDR2 LQKENI, per germline. DNA for the CDR3: TGTGCCAGCTCACCATCGTCGGGACCCCCCTACGAGCAGTACTTC. The encoded protein is CASSPSSGPPYEQYF.